This entry lists 24 T cell receptor beta chains sequenced from one sample in a study of blood T cell repertoires in COVID-19. Only in-frame clones appear in the TCRdb table, and some are missing; sequencing was by immunoSEQ multiplex PCR. The profile shows 190,000 or so clones, 87% of them singletons. The sequenced sample consisted of peripheral blood. The source is a man aged 35 to 55 with active or convalescent COVID-19.

V is TRBV30 and J is TRBJ1-5; TRBD1 might be the D (6 bases). Germline lookup yields CDR1 GTSNPN and CDR2 SVGIG (reference sequence). V dropped 3 bases and J dropped 7 bases, with 16 bases sitting between them. CDR3 length: 14 amino acids. This chain's CDR3 is CAWSLTGLWQPQHF. The CDR3 DNA reads as TGTGCCTGGAGCCTTACAGGGTTGTGGCAGCCCCAGCATTTT.

The V and J genes are TRBV6-2 or TRBV6-3 and TRBJ2-6, with 8 positions matching TRBD1. V lost 2 bases and J lost 3; bases outside the gene matches: 9. This CDR3 is 18 amino acids long. Looked up from germline, CDR1 is MNHEY and CDR2 is SVGEGT. The CDR3 DNA reads as TGTGCCAGCAGTTACAGGGGCAGGGGGCAAGATGGGGCCAACGTCCTGACTTTC. Translating it yields CASSYRGRGQDGANVLTF.

This chain connects TRBV6-5 to TRBJ1-4, with a possible D match to TRBD1 (5 bases). This CDR3 comprises 14 residues. CDR1 and CDR2 from the germline V gene are MNHEY and SVGAGI. With 2 bases removed from V and 8 bases from J, the gap between germline ends came to 12 bases. CDR3 protein: CASSYEQVPEKLFF. The CDR3 DNA is TGTGCCAGCAGTTACGAACAGGTCCCCGAAAAACTGTTTTTT.

This clone appeared once. The chain is built from TRBV30 and TRBJ2-5, with D uncertain. V dropped 2 bases and J dropped 1 base, with 8 bases sitting between them. The CDR3 is 13 amino acids. Germline V gene lookup returns CDR1 GTSNPN and CDR2 SVGIG (reference sequence). CDR3 sequence (DNA): TGTGCCTGGAGTAATCCTCCCCAAGAGACCCAGTACTTC. This translates into CAWSNPPQETQYF.

The V and J genes are TRBV11-2 and TRBJ2-5; D unclear. Trimming left V 1 base short and J 2 bases short, with 14 bases between. CDR3 length: 16 amino acids. CDR1 is SGHAT, CDR2 FQNNGV, per germline. The DNA of the CDR3 is TGTGCCAGCAGCTTAGTAGTTGGAGACTTACAAGAGACCCAGTACTTC. Translating gives CASSLVVGDLQETQYF.

This rearrangement joins TRBV6-2 or TRBV6-3 to TRBJ1-2; 7 bases are shared with TRBD1. Germline CDR1 MNHEY, CDR2 SVGEGT. The CDR3 contains 14 residues. V shed 5 bases, J shed 6 bases, and the junction held 9 bases outside the gene matches. The CDR3 is CASSTPGQRDGYTF. Written as DNA, the CDR3 is TGTGCCAGCAGTACACCGGGACAGAGAGATGGCTACACCTTC.

The chain uses TRBV2 and TRBJ2-5; 9 bases agree with TRBD1. The CDR3 extends over 14 amino acids. Losses at the gene ends were 4 bases for V and 4 bases for J; bases not matched to a gene: 4. Germline V gene data show CDR1 as SNHLY and CDR2 as FYNNEI. This CDR3 is CASSGDRAIETQYF. The CDR3 DNA sequence: TGTGCCAGCAGTGGGGACAGGGCGATAGAGACCCAGTACTTC.

The sample holds one count of this clone. The chain links TRBV6-6 to TRBJ1-2; D remains ambiguous. The CDR3 covers 10 residues. CDR1 and CDR2 from the germline V gene are MNHNY and SVGAGI (reference sequence). Trimming left V 6 bases short and J 8 bases short, with 7 bases between. Written as DNA, the CDR3 is TGTGCCAGCAGGGGAGACGGCTACACCTTC. Translating it yields CASRGDGYTF.

This clone was seen just once. The chain links TRBV11-2 to TRBJ2-7; 11 positions agree with TRBD1. J gave up 7 bases and V 3 bases, and 11 bases lay outside the gene matches. There are 16 residues in the CDR3. Per the germline V gene, CDR1 is SGHAT and CDR2 is FQNNGV. CDR3 loop: CASSFPSSDRGREQYF. The CDR3 nucleotides are TGTGCCAGCAGCTTCCCTTCTTCGGACAGGGGGCGGGAGCAGTACTTC.

The rearrangement joins TRBV28 to TRBJ1-6; a possible D gene is TRBD1 (5 bases). Trimming removed 3 bases from V and 7 bases from J, with 13 bases in between. CDR1 is MDHEN and CDR2 is SYDVKM in the germline V gene. The CDR3 length is 15 residues. The CDR3 sequence: CASSLVGRGNSPLHF. DNA of the CDR3: TGTGCCAGCAGTTTGGTCGGACGGGGGAATTCACCCCTCCACTTT.

This rearrangement joins TRBV6-5 to TRBJ2-6; D gene unclear. V lost 8 bases, J lost 3 bases, and 8 bases lay in between. The CDR3 is 13 amino acids. CDR1 is MNHEY, CDR2 SVGAGI, per germline. In DNA form, the CDR3 reads TGTGCCAGCCGTCCGGGTGGGGCCAACGTCCTGACTTTC. This codes for CASRPGGANVLTF.

This clone was seen just once. The chain is built from TRBV20-1 and TRBJ1-6; the D gene is possibly TRBD1 (5 bases). This CDR3 is built from 14 residues. V was clipped by 3 bases and J by 6 bases, with 12 bases between them. CDR1 and CDR2 from the germline V gene are DFQATT and SNEGSKA (reference sequence). CDR3: CSASRQLSNSPLHF. The CDR3 DNA sequence: TGCAGTGCTAGTAGACAGCTTTCTAATTCACCCCTCCACTTT.

The gene calls are TRBV30 and TRBJ1-3; D gene ambiguous. Germline V gene data show CDR1 as GTSNPN and CDR2 as SVGIG (reference sequence). The CDR3 contains 14 residues. The V gene lost 3 bases and the J gene lost 2 bases, with 11 bases spanning the gap. The CDR3 protein is CAWSGVQAGNTIYF. CDR3 bases: TGTGCCTGGAGCGGGGTTCAGGCTGGAAACACCATATATTTT.

The chain joins TRBV27 to TRBJ2-1; TRBD1 aligns across 10 bases. The CDR3 spans 15 residues. Germline V gives CDR1 MNHEY, CDR2 SMNVEV (reference sequence). With V trimmed by 6 bases and J by 6 bases, 8 bases remained unmatched. CDR3 in DNA: TGTGCCAGCAGCTTAGACAGGGGGCTGGGCAATGAGCAGTTCTTC. Translated: CASSLDRGLGNEQFF.

The CDR3: CASSSTGRNEAFF. The CDR3 DNA reads TGTGCCAGCAGCTCGACAGGGCGGAATGAAGCTTTCTTT. The chain carries TRBV5-4 and TRBJ1-1; TRBD1 matches 7 bases. Germline CDR1 reads SGHNT; CDR2 reads YYREEE (reference sequence). The J segment lost 7 bases and the V segment lost 3 bases, leaving 6 bases of the junction unmatched. The CDR3 length is 13 residues.

This CDR3 reads CASSFGRGGNTEAFF. The CDR3 nucleotides are TGTGCCAGCAGCTTTGGCCGGGGAGGAAACACTGAAGCTTTCTTT. The chain is built from TRBV11-2 and TRBJ1-1, with unresolved D. Germline V gene sequence: CDR1 SGHAT, CDR2 FQNNGV. Deletions cut 3 bases from V and 2 bases from J, with 13 bases between. This CDR3 comprises 15 residues.

The rearrangement uses TRBV11-3 and TRBJ2-2, with D perhaps matching TRBD2 (5 bases). CDR3 length: 13 amino acids. With 1 base removed from V and 7 bases from J, the gap between germline ends came to 7 bases. The germline V gene has CDR1 SGHNT and CDR2 YENEEA. The CDR3 region is CASSLGEGGELFF. The CDR3, as DNA: TGTGCCAGCAGCTTAGGAGAGGGCGGGGAGCTGTTTTTT.

The J gene is TRBJ1-6, the V gene TRBV5-4; 7 nucleotides align to TRBD1. CDR1 is SGHNT, CDR2 YYREEE, per germline (reference sequence). The CDR3 spans 17 residues. V gave up 4 bases and J gave up 1 base; unmatched junction bases: 8. CDR3 region: CASSPTGERSYNSPLHF. The CDR3 bases are TGTGCCAGCAGCCCTACAGGGGAGAGGTCCTATAATTCACCCCTCCACTTT.

The chain recombines TRBV6-5 with TRBJ1-1; D not certain. The germline V gene encodes CDR1 MNHEY and CDR2 SVGAGI. Trimming cost V 2 bases and J 1 base, with 8 bases left between them. This CDR3 has 14 amino acids. CDR3 sequence reads: CASSYEAANTEAFF. DNA of the CDR3: TGTGCCAGCAGTTACGAAGCCGCGAACACTGAAGCTTTCTTT.

This sequence joins TRBV6-5 and TRBJ2-3; D perhaps matches TRBD1 (5 bases). The CDR3 spans 14 residues. Between the trimmed V and J ends, which lost 5 bases and 2 bases, there was a span of 11 bases. Germline V CDR1 and CDR2: MNHEY, SVGAGI. The CDR3 nucleotides are TGTGCCAGCAGTCTAGGGGCGCCCACAGATACGCAGTATTTT. Translating it yields CASSLGAPTDTQYF.

Comment on this clone: Other DNA sequences from this sample encode an identical CDR3 as well. The gene calls are TRBV29-1 and TRBJ1-1, with 8 bases aligning to TRBD1. V was pared by 6 bases and J by 0 bases, with 3 bases of the junction left unmatched. Germline CDR1 and CDR2: SQVTM and ANQGSEA. The CDR3 runs to 13 residues. The CDR3 DNA is TGCAGCGTCGGACAGGGTGTGAACACTGAAGCTTTCTTT. Its translation is CSVGQGVNTEAFF.

The genes are TRBV7-9 and TRBJ1-2; 9 bases are shared with TRBD1. This CDR3 is 13 amino acids long. Germline V gene lookup returns CDR1 SEHNR and CDR2 FQNEAQ (reference sequence). The V segment lost 7 bases and the J segment 7 bases; nucleotides outside the gene matches: 7. For the CDR3, the DNA is TGTGCCAGCACTAAAGACAGGGGGATTGGCTACACCTTC. This translates into CASTKDRGIGYTF.

The V call is TRBV5-4, the J call TRBJ1-2, with D possibly matching TRBD1 (5 bases). The V gene's germline CDR1 is SGHNT and CDR2 YYREEE (reference sequence). V lost 2 bases, J lost 6 bases, and 11 bases lay in between. This CDR3 is built from 13 residues. The CDR3 bases are TGTGCCAGCAGCTTAAAGGGGTTTGATGGCTACACCTTC. It is translated as CASSLKGFDGYTF.

The CDR3 region has the DNA TGCAGTGCTAGTACAGGGGATGGCTACACCTTC. Its translation: CSASTGDGYTF. The chain employs TRBV20-1 and TRBJ1-2, with TRBD1 matching 7 bases. Germline V lookup: CDR1 DFQATT, CDR2 SNEGSKA (reference sequence). The CDR3 length is 11 residues. Trimming took 3 bases from V and 6 from J; bases not matched to a gene: 1.